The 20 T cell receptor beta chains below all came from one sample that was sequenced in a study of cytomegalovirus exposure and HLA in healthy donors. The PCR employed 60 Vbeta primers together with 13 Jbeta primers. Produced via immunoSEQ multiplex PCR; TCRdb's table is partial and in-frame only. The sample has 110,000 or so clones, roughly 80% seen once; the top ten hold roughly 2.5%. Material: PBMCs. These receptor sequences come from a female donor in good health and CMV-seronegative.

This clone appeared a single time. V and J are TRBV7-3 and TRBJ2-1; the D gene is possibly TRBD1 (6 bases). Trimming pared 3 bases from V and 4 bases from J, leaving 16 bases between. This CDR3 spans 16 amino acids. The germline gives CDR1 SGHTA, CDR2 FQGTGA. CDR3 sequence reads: CASSFRDTKPYNEQFF. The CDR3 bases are TGTGCCAGCAGCTTTAGGGACACAAAACCTTACAATGAGCAGTTCTTC.

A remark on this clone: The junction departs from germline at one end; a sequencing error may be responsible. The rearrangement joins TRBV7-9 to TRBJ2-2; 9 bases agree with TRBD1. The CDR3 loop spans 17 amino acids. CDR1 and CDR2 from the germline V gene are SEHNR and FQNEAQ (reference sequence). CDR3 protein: CSSSLVVQTGGSGELFF. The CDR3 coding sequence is TGTTCCAGCAGCTTAGTGGTCCAGACAGGGGGATCCGGGGAGCTGTTTTTT. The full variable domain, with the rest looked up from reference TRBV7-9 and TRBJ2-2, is DTGVSQNPRHKITKRGQNVTFRCDPISEHNRLYWYRQTLGQGPEFLTYFQNEAQLEKSRLLSDRFSAERPKGSFSTLEIQRTEQGDSAMYLCSSSLVVQTGGSGELFFGEGSRLTVL.

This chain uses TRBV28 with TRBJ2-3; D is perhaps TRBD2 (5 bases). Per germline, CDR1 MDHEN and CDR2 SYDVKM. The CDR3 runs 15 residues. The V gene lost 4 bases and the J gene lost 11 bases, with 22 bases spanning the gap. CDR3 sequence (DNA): TGTGCCAGCAGTTCCCGATCGACCCGGATAGGAGGGCAGTATTTT. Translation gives CASSSRSTRIGGQYF.

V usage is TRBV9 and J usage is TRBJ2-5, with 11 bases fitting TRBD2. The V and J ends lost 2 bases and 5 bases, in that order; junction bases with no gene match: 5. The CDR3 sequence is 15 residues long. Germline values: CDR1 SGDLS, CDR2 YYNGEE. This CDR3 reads CASSVSGGAWETQYF. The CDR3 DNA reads TGTGCCAGCAGCGTTAGCGGGGGGGCTTGGGAGACCCAGTACTTC.

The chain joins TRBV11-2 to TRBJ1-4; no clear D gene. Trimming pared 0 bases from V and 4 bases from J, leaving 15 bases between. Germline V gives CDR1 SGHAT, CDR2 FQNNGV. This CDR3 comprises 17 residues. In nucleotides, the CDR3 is TGTGCCAGCAGCTTAGAGCCAGTGGGCAGCCTTAATGAAAAACTGTTTTTT. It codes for CASSLEPVGSLNEKLFF.

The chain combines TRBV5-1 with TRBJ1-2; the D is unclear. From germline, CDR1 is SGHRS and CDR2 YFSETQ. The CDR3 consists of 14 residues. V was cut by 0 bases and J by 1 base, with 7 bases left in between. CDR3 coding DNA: TGCGCCAGCAGCTTGGATGGGCGTAACTATGGCTACACCTTC. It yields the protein CASSLDGRNYGYTF. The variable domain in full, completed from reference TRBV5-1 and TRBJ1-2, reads KAGVTQTPRYLIKTRGQQVTLSCSPISGHRSVSWYQQTPGQGLQFLFEYFSETQRNKGNFPGRFSGRQFSNSRSEMNVSTLELGDSALYLCASSLDGRNYGYTFGSGTRLTVV.

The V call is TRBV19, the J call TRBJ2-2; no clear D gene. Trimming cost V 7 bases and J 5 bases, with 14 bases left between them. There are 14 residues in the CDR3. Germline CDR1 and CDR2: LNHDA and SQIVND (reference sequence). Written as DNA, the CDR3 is TGTGCCAGTAAGACCCCCTCGAGGACCGGGGAGCTGTTTTTT. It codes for CASKTPSRTGELFF.

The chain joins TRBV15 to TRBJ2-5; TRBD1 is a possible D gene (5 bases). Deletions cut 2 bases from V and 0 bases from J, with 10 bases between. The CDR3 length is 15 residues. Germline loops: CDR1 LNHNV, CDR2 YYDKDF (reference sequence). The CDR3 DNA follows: TGTGCCACCAGCAGACAGGGCGCGGACCAAGAGACCCAGTACTTC. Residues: CATSRQGADQETQYF.

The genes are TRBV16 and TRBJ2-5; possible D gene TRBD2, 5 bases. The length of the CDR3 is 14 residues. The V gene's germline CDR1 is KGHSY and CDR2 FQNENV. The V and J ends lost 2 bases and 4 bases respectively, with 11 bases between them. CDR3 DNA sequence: TGTGCCAGCAGCCAACCGGCTAGCCCAGAGACCCAGTACTTC. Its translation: CASSQPASPETQYF. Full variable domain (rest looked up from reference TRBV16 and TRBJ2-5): GEEVAQTPKHLVRGEGQKAKLYCAPIKGHSYVFWYQQVLKNEFKFLISFQNENVFDETGMPKERFSAKCLPNSPCSLEIQATKLEDSAVYFCASSQPASPETQYFGPGTRLLVL.

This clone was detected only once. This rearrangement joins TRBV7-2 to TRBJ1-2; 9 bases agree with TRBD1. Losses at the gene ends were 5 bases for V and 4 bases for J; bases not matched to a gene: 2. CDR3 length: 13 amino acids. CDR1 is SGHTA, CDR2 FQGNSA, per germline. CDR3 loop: CASSQGQGYGYTF. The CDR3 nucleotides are TGTGCCAGCAGCCAGGGACAGGGCTATGGCTACACCTTC. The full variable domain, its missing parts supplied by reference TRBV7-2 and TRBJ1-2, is GAGVSQSPSNKVTEKGKDVELRCDPISGHTALYWYRQSLGQGLEFLIYFQGNSAPDKSGLPSDRFSAERTGGSVSTLTIQRTQQEDSAVYLCASSQGQGYGYTFGSGTRLTVV.

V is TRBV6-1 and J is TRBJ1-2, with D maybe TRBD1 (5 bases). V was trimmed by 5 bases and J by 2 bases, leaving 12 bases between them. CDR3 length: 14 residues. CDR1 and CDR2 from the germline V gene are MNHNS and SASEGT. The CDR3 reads CASSPGGSNYGYTF. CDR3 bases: TGTGCCAGCAGTCCGGGGGGATCCAACTATGGCTACACCTTC.

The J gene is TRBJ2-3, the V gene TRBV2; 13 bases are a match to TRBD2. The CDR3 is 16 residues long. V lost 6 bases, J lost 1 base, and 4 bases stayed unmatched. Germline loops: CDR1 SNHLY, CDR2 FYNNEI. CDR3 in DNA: TGTGCCAGCAGGACTAGCGGGGGGCTCCGCACAGATACGCAGTATTTT. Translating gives CASRTSGGLRTDTQYF.

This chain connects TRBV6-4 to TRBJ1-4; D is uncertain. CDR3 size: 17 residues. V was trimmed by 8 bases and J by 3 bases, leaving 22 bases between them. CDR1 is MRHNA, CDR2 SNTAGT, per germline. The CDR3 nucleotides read TGTGCCAGCGAGCGGCGGAGACAAAGTTCTGCTAATGAAAAACTGTTTTTT. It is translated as CASERRRQSSANEKLFF.

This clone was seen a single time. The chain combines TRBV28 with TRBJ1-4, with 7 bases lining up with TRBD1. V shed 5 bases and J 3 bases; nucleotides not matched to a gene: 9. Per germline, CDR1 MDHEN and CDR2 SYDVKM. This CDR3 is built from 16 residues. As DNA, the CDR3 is TGTGCCAGCAGTCAAACAGGGGAGTGGGCTAATGAAAAACTGTTTTTT. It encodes CASSQTGEWANEKLFF.

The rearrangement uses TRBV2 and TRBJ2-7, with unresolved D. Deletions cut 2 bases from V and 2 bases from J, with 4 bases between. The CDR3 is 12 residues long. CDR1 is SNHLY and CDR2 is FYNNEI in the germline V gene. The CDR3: CASSENTYEQYF. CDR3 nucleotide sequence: TGTGCCAGCAGTGAAAACACCTACGAGCAGTACTTC.

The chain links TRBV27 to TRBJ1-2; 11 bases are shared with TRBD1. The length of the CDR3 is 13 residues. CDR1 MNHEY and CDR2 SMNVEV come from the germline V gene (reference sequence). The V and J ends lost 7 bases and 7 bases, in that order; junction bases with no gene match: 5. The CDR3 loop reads CASNGQGAGGYTF. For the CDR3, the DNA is TGTGCCAGCAACGGACAGGGGGCAGGTGGCTACACCTTC.

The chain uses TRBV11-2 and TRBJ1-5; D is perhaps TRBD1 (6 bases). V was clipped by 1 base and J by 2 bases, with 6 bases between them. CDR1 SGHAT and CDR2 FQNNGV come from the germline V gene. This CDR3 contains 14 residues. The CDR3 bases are TGTGCCAGCAGCTTAGCAGGGGGCAATCAGCCCCAGCATTTT. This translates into CASSLAGGNQPQHF.

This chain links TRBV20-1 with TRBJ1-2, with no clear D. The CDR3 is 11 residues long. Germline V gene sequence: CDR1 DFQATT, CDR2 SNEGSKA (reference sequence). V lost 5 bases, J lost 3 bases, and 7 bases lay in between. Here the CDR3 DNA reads TGCAGTGCTGGCCCAGACTATGGCTACACCTTC. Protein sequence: CSAGPDYGYTF.

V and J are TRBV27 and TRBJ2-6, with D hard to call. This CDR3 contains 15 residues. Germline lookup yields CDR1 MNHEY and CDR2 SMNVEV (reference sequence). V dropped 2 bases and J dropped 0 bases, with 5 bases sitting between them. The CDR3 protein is CASSLTDSGANVLTF. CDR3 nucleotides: TGTGCCAGCAGTTTAACAGACTCTGGGGCCAACGTCCTGACTTTC.

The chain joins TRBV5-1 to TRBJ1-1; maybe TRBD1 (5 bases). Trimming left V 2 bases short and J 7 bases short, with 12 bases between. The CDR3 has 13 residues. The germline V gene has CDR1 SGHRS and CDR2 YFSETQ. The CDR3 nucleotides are TGCGCCAGCAGCTTTGGGGCAGGCTATGAAGCTTTCTTT. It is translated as CASSFGAGYEAFF.